Described below is a single T cell receptor (beta chain) sequence and its context. Its cognate antigen is unknown. This sample is drawn from a study of vaccination effects on CD4 cells after COVID-19. ViraFEST used viral peptide pools to expand antigen-specific CD4+ T cells before sequencing. At the end of around eleven days of culture, CD4+ T cells were isolated. Testing of the vaccine recipients showed negative nucleocapsid antibodies and no prior SARS-CoV-2 infection. The researchers cultured around 2 million PBMC per well with about 11 IU/ml IL-2 and 8 to 10 ug/ml peptides. Each culture had half its medium swapped for IL-2 medium on days 3 and 7. Libraries were prepared by immunoSEQ multiplex PCR; TCRdb keeps only in-frame clonotypes and omits some of them. This sample has around 79,000 clones, with roughly 72% found just once. Germline lookup yields CDR1 LGHDT and CDR2 YNNKEL (reference sequence). The V and J ends lost 3 bases and 1 base, in that order; junction bases with no gene match: 1. The CDR3 extends over 15 amino acids.

The V and J genes are TRBV3-1 (or the pseudogene TRBV3-2) and TRBJ1-2; 11 bases line up with TRBD1. The sequenced sample was CD4+ T cells from PBMCs cultured with HCoV-229E spike peptides, obtained before COVID-19 vaccination. This receptor was identified in a human donor who received a COVID-19 vaccine. The CDR3 spells CASSHGTGGNYGYTF. The CDR3 DNA reads as TGTGCCAGCAGCCATGGGACAGGGGGTAACTATGGCTACACCTTC.